This T cell receptor (beta chain) comes out of a study of T-cell memory formation after mild COVID-19. TCRdb reprocessed the 5' RACE reads via MiXCR and lists one record per CDR3 protein. The profile covers about 110,000 distinct CDR3 sequences, with around an eighth appearing a single time and about 39% taken by the ten largest. The ends were cut back, 9 bases at V and 5 bases at J, with 10 bases in the middle. The CDR3 length is 11 residues. CDR1 is MNHEY, CDR2 SVGEGT, per germline. Study-wide findings and caveats: CD4+ clones that contracted lay mainly in CM and EM; CD8+ ones lay in EMRA.

Concerning this clonotype: Its antigen is not known.

What was sequenced was PBMCs or a T cell subset sorted from them (not recorded which). The source of this sequence is a young man who had mild COVID-19 (a few samples of this study predate the infection). Cell type and time point are not known. This chain uses TRBV6-2 or TRBV6-3 with TRBJ1-1; no reliable D call. The DNA for the CDR3 is TGTGCCAGTACGTGGGGTACTGAAGCTTTCTTT. This translates into CASTWGTEAFF.